This TCR beta chain was sequenced during a study of cytomegalovirus exposure and HLA in healthy donors. General study findings and limits: A link between a missense DCLRE1C variant and TCR beta V- and J-gene trimming emerged from a later analysis. As was reported, the HLA-A and HLA-B alleles of most subjects were accurately predicted from TCR beta sequences. What was likely a sequencing artifact was a cluster of highly shared sequence variants. Specificity of three CMV-associated chains for CMV antigens was verified in vitro.

60 Vbeta and 13 Jbeta primers were used in PCR. Method: immunoSEQ multiplex PCR; TCRdb's copy keeps in-frame clones and lacks some. The sample holds about 70,000 clones; more than 80% are singletons and the top ten take 1.5% to 2%. As regards this clone: Its matching antigen is unknown.

This CDR3 is built from 14 residues. The ends lost 6 bases at V and 4 bases at J; junction bases unmatched: 8. The V gene's germline CDR1 is MNHEY and CDR2 SVGAGI. The gene calls are TRBV6-5 and TRBJ2-7; 8 positions match TRBD2. This TCR was sampled from a woman aged 25-40 years in good health and CMV-seronegative. Source material: PBMCs. CDR3 sequence: CASRSGTRAYEQYF. The CDR3 DNA reads as TGTGCCAGCAGGTCCGGGACTAGAGCTTACGAGCAGTACTTC.